This record covers a single T cell receptor beta chain. Its antigen is still unknown. Trimming cost V 2 bases and J 4 bases, with 5 bases left between them. The germline CDR1 and CDR2 sequences are MDHEN and SYDVKM. This CDR3 is built from 13 residues. The data are from a study of T cells in localized non-small cell lung cancer. General study results and limits: In adjacent lung appeared a median about 57 of the top 100 tumor clones.

The data were produced by immunoSEQ multiplex PCR, yet TCRdb's version contains in-frame clones alone and is incomplete. The table includes about 41,000 clones, roughly 80% detected once. The sample here was PBMCs, taken before any cancer treatment. The sequence was obtained from a man aged 40 to 69 with stage II lung adenocarcinoma. V gene TRBV28 combines with J gene TRBJ1-4; D remains unclear. CDR3 residues: CASSLQFNEKLFF. CDR3 coding DNA: TGTGCCAGCAGTTTACAGTTTAATGAAAAACTGTTTTTT.